These T cell receptor beta chains were read from a single sample in a study of T cells after yellow fever vaccination. TCRdb recomputed calls from the 5' RACE reads with MiXCR, one row per CDR3 protein. The sample lists roughly 520,000 distinct CDR3 sequences; about a fifth were seen once. The material was PBMCs, obtained approximately 22 days after the first yellow fever vaccination. The receptors were sampled from a man aged 18 to 35 who received the YFV17D yellow fever vaccine. CDR3s include the opening cysteine and the closing phenylalanine or tryptophan. The D gene is left open where the match is weak.

d_call v_call cdr3_aa
- TRBV7-9 CASSLGSRGGFGGYTF
TRBD2 TRBV7-2 CASSRGGITDTQYF
- TRBV11-2 CASSFPAGTPQETQYF
- TRBV5-1 CASSLVGLHNEQFF
- TRBV4-3 CASGQINEKLFF
TRBD1 TRBV7-2 CASSLADRVGEQYF
- TRBV7-2 CASSNYRVANTEAFF
TRBD2 TRBV9 CASSVSGLAGADTQYF
TRBD1 TRBV24-1 CATSDPRTGQETQYF
- TRBV18 CASSPRRGWSEPEAFF
TRBD1 TRBV9 CASSVGKGTGADEQFF
TRBD1 TRBV12-3/TRBV12-4 CASRWTGNEKLFF
TRBD1 TRBV29-1 CSVLDRVRTGELFF
- TRBV7-2 CASSFYRGKYEQYF
- TRBV6-2/TRBV6-3 CASIAGTSEMFF
- TRBV27 CASSFFPGYEQYF
- TRBV7-2 CASSYRGGPAYGYTF
- TRBV7-2 CASSLNGGPKETQYF
- TRBV12-3/TRBV12-4 CASSFGQWEVQHF
- TRBV6-2/TRBV6-3 CASSYSPDSPLHF
TRBD2 TRBV7-2 CASVGTSGWNEQFF
TRBD2 TRBV10-3 CAISESTLGGISTDTQYF
- TRBV19 CASSMSQYYEQYF
TRBD1 TRBV6-1 CASSKTGGAVNPNYGYTF
- TRBV29-1 CSVMVNTEAFF
- TRBV5-6 CASSLGQGSVMDTQYF
- TRBV20-1 CSARIRRRAFF
- TRBV4-3 CASSQDRGSNYGYTF
- TRBV20-1 CSARRRGFSNQPQHF
- TRBV7-9 CASRPAANTEAFF
- TRBV20-1 CSAGGLYTDTQYF
- TRBV12-3/TRBV12-4 CASSRTGTQNQPQHF
- TRBV6-2/TRBV6-3 CASVLSSYNEQFF
TRBD1 TRBV9 CASSVEVGTAEAFF
- TRBV12-3/TRBV12-4 CASSFWGGAGWTEAFF